The present TCR beta chain was sequenced within a study of cytomegalovirus exposure and HLA in healthy donors. This clone was counted ten times or more. Other DNA sequences of this sample code for an identical CDR3. PCR was performed using 60 Vbeta and 13 Jbeta primers. TCRdb's table, derived via immunoSEQ multiplex PCR, lists solely in-frame clones and lacks some. The table shows more than 90,000 clones, with 65% to 80% occurring only once. This clonotype originated in a young man in good health and CMV-seropositive. The sample consisted of PBMCs.

The CDR3 sequence: CAWSVPGQFNSPLHF. The DNA of the CDR3 is TGTGCCTGGAGTGTACCCGGACAGTTTAATTCACCCCTCCACTTT. The chain is built from TRBV30 and TRBJ1-6, with D possibly matching TRBD1 (6 bases). The CDR3 spans 15 residues. V was clipped by 0 bases and J by 6 bases, with 12 bases between them. CDR1 GTSNPN and CDR2 SVGIG come from the germline V gene (reference sequence). The variable domain in full, with the rest retrieved from reference TRBV30 and TRBJ1-6, is SQTIHQWPATLVQPVGSPLSLECTVEGTSNPNLYWYRQAAGRGLQLLFYSVGIGQISSEVPQNLSASRPQDRQFILSSKKLLLSDSGFYLCAWSVPGQFNSPLHFGNGTRLTVT.